This entry features one TCR beta chain sequence. Its cognate antigen is unknown. Some clones are missing from TCRdb's copy, which holds only in-frame ones; the method was immunoSEQ multiplex PCR. The table has roughly 2,600 clones, around 78% seen once. This specimen belongs to a study of immune cell composition in non-small cell lung cancer. Germline-derived CDR1 and CDR2 are LNHDA and SQIVND (reference sequence). This CDR3 spans 14 amino acids. V was clipped by 4 bases and J by 4 bases; unmatched bases: 4. Template was genomic DNA from frozen, unsorted single-cell suspensions. General observations from the study: Tumour-reactive clones were not shown to match dominant in vivo tumour clones. Clones >0.5% enriched in tumour were rarer in adenocarcinoma (about 35%) than squamous (75%).

The TCR sequence derives from a human donor with non-small cell lung cancer. The gene calls are TRBV19 and TRBJ1-2, with 9 nucleotides matching TRBD1. Sequencing used lung tumor tissue. The CDR3 sequence: CASSTTGGGYGYTF. The DNA for the CDR3 is TGTGCCAGTAGTACCACAGGGGGCGGCTATGGCTACACCTTC.